This TCR beta chain is from a study of blood T cells in healthy people across ages. General observations from the study: Nothing was known about donor CMV status, and this possibly confounded expanded clonotype changes.

Next came a second PCR, run for about 6 to 11 cycles, which used a sample-barcoded 5' primer along with a J-beta primer mix. Using its own MiXCR run on the 5' RACE reads, TCRdb lists one record per CDR3 protein. Found here are roughly 1,500,000 distinct CDR3 sequences, about 35% of them singletons; the top ten hold 11%. This clonotype was counted between two and nine times. Its antigen is still unknown. The CDR3 is made up of 15 amino acids. Germline CDR1 is MNHNY and CDR2 is SVGAGI (reference sequence). V dropped 7 bases and J dropped 2 bases, with 16 bases sitting between them. V and J are TRBV6-6 and TRBJ2-3; D might be TRBD1 or TRBD2, each matching 6 bases. The sequenced sample consisted of blood. The origin of this receptor is a woman aged 25 to 39 in good health. The CDR3 protein is CASKSRGQPTDTQYF. DNA for the CDR3: TGTGCCAGCAAATCTCGGGGGCAGCCCACAGATACGCAGTATTTT.